This record covers a single T cell receptor (beta chain). Recruits, aged roughly 18 to 95 years, lived in 20 to 30 US areas. Germline lookup yields CDR1 SGHNT and CDR2 YYREEE (reference sequence). The CDR3 totals 15 residues. V was clipped by 2 bases and J by 3 bases; unmatched bases: 6. Generated by immunoSEQ multiplex PCR, the TCRdb table keeps only in-frame clones and is missing some. The sample has about 350,000 clones; about 88% are singletons. The sample is drawn from a study of blood T cell repertoires in COVID-19. Study-wide context: Some COVID-19 samples were acute and others convalescent; all came from the United States, Italy and Spain.

The source of this sequence is a woman in her twenties or thirties who had recovered from COVID-19. The rearrangement uses TRBV5-4 and TRBJ2-7, with 9 bases lining up with TRBD2. Material: PBMCs or T cells enriched from blood (not recorded which). The CDR3 is CASSFFAGGGYEQYF. For the CDR3, the DNA is TGTGCCAGCAGCTTCTTCGCGGGAGGGGGCTACGAGCAGTACTTC.